The rows below give T cell receptor beta chains drawn from one sample of a study of cytomegalovirus exposure and HLA in healthy donors. Method: immunoSEQ multiplex PCR; TCRdb's copy keeps in-frame clones and lacks some. Here the sample spans 150,000 to 200,000 clones, approximately 86% being singletons. The sample was PBMCs. The receptor source for this set is a woman between 18 and 29 years old in good health and CMV-seronegative. CDR3s include the opening cysteine and the closing phenylalanine or tryptophan. The order of the fields is CDR3 length, V gene, J gene, D gene, CDR3 protein, CDR3 DNA. D genes are given only for firm matches.

len: 14
v_gene: TRBV6-1
j_gene: TRBJ2-4
d_gene: -
CDR3aa: CASSGSGAGNIQYF
CDR3nt: TGTGCCAGCAGTGGGTCCGGAGCTGGAAACATTCAGTACTTC

len: 14
v_gene: TRBV6-5
j_gene: TRBJ1-1
d_gene: -
CDR3aa: CASSYSIRGTEAFF
CDR3nt: TGTGCCAGCAGTTACTCAATTCGGGGGACTGAAGCTTTCTTT

len: 16
v_gene: TRBV7-2
j_gene: TRBJ1-3
d_gene: TRBD1
CDR3aa: CASSSWTGDSGNTIYF
CDR3nt: TGTGCCAGCAGCTCATGGACAGGTGACTCTGGAAACACCATATATTTT

len: 17
v_gene: TRBV7-2
j_gene: TRBJ2-5
d_gene: TRBD2
CDR3aa: CASSRQWYSGRGGTQYF
CDR3nt: TGTGCCAGCAGTCGCCAATGGTATAGCGGGAGAGGCGGGACCCAGTACTTC

len: 14
v_gene: TRBV7-9
j_gene: TRBJ2-1
d_gene: -
CDR3aa: CASSLVASSNEQFF
CDR3nt: TGTGCCAGCAGCTTAGTGGCTAGCAGCAATGAGCAGTTCTTC

len: 11
v_gene: TRBV28
j_gene: TRBJ1-5
d_gene: TRBD1
CDR3aa: CASSLSGTGHF
CDR3nt: TGTGCCAGCAGTTTATCCGGGACAGGGCATTTT

len: 15
v_gene: TRBV14
j_gene: TRBJ1-3
d_gene: -
CDR3aa: CASSQVGSSGNTIYF
CDR3nt: TGTGCCAGCAGCCAAGTTGGGAGCTCTGGAAACACCATATATTTT

len: 15
v_gene: TRBV5-1
j_gene: TRBJ1-1
d_gene: -
CDR3aa: CASSLENPENTEAFF
CDR3nt: TGCGCCAGCAGCTTGGAAAATCCAGAGAACACTGAAGCTTTCTTT

len: 15
v_gene: TRBV7-2
j_gene: TRBJ2-7
d_gene: -
CDR3aa: CASSLEASRTYEQYF
CDR3nt: TGTGCCAGCAGCTTAGAGGCTAGCAGAACCTACGAGCAGTACTTC

len: 11
v_gene: TRBV5-8
j_gene: TRBJ1-2
d_gene: -
CDR3aa: CASSLTVGYTF
CDR3nt: TGTGCCAGCAGCTTGACAGTTGGCTACACCTTC